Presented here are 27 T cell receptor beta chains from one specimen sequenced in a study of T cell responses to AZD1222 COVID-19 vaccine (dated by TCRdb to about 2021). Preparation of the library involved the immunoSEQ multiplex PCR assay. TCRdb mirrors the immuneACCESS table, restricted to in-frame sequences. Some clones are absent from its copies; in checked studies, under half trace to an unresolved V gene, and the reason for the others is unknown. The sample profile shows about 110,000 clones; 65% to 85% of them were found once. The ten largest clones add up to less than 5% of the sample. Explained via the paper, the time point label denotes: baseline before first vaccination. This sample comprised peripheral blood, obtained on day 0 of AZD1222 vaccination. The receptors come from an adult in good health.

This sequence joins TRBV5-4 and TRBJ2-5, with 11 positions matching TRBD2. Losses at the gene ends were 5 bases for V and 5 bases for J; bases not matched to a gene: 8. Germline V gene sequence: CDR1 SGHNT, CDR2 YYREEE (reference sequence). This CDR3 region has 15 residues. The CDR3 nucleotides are TGTGCCAGCAGTCGACTAGCGGGGAGGGGGGAGACCCAGTACTTC. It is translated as CASSRLAGRGETQYF.

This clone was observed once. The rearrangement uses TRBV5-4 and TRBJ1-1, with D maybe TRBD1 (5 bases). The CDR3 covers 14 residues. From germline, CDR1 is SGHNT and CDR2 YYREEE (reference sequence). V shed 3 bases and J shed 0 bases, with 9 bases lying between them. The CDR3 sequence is CASSWGVMNTEAFF. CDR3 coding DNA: TGTGCCAGCAGCTGGGGGGTTATGAACACTGAAGCTTTCTTT.

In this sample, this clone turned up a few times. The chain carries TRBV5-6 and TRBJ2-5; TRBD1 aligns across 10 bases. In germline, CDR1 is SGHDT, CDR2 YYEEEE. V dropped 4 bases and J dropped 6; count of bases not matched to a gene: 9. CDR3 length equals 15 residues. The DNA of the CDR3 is TGTGCCAGCAGCCTCCCGGGACAGGGGACGAAGACCCAGTACTTC. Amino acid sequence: CASSLPGQGTKTQYF.

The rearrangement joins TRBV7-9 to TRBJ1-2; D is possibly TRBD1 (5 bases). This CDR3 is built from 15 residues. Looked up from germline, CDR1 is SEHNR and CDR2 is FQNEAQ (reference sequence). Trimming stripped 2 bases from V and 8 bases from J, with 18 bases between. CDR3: CASSLFGTEQAGYTF. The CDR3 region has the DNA TGTGCCAGCAGCTTATTCGGGACCGAGCAGGCGGGCTACACCTTC. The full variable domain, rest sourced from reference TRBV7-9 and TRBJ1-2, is DTGVSQNPRHKITKRGQNVTFRCDPISEHNRLYWYRQTLGQGPEFLTYFQNEAQLEKSRLLSDRFSAERPKGSFSTLEIQRTEQGDSAMYLCASSLFGTEQAGYTFGSGTRLTVV.

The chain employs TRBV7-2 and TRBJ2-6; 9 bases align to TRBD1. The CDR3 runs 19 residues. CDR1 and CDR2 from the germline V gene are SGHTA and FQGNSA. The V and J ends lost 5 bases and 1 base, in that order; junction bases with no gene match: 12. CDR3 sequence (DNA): TGTGCCAGCAGCCGGACAGGGGCGCTTCTGAGTTCTGGGGCCAACGTCCTGACTTTC. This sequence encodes CASSRTGALLSSGANVLTF.

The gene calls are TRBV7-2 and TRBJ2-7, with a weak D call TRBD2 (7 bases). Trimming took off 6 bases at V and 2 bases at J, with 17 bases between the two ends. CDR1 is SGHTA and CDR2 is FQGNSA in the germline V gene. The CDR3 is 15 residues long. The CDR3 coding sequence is TGTGCCAGCAGGCTAGGCTCGGGGGGCACCTACGAGCAGTACTTC. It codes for CASRLGSGGTYEQYF.

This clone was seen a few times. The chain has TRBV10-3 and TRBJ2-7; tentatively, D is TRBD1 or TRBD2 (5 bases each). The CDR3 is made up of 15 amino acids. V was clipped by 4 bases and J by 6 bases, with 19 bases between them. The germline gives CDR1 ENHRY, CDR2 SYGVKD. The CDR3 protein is CAISGLAGSKSEQYF. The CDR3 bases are TGTGCCATCAGTGGACTGGCAGGGAGCAAAAGCGAGCAGTACTTC.

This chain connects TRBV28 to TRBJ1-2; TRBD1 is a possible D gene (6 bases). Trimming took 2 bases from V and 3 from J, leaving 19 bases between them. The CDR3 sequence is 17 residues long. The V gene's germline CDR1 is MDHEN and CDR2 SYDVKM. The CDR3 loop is CASSLGGQGGGDYGYTF. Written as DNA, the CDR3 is TGTGCCAGCAGTTTAGGGGGGCAAGGAGGAGGGGACTATGGCTACACCTTC.

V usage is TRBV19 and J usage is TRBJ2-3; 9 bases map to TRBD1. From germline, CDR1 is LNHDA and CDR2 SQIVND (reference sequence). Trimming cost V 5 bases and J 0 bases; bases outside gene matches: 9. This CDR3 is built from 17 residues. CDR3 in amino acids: CASSAAPGQGSTDTQYF. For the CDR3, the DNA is TGTGCCAGTAGTGCCGCTCCGGGACAGGGCAGCACAGATACGCAGTATTTT.

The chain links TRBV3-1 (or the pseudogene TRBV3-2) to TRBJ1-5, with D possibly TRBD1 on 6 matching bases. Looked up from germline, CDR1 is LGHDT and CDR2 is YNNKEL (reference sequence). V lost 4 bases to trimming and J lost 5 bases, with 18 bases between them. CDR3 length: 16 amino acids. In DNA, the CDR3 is TGTGCCAGCAGCCCAGGGGATCCCTGGCATCATCAGCCCCAGCATTTT. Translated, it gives CASSPGDPWHHQPQHF.

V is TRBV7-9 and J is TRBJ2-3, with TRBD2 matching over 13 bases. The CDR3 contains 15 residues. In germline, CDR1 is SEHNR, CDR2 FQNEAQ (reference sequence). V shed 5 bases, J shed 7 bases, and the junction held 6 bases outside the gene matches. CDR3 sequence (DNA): TGTGCCAGCAGCCAGACTAGCGGGAGGAAAAATACGCAGTATTTT. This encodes CASSQTSGRKNTQYF.

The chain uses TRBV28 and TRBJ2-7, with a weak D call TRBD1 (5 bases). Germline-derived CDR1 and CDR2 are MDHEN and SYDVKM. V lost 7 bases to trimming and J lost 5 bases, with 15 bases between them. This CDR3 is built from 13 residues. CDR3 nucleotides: TGTGCCAGCAAGGTCCAGGGTGGTCACGAGCAGTACTTC. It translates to CASKVQGGHEQYF.

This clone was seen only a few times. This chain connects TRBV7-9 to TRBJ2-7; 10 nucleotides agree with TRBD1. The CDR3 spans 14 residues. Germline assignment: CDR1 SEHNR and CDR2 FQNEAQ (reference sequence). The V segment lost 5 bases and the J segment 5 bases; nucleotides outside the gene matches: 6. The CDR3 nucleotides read TGTGCCAGCAGCAAACGACAGGGGGCAGACGAGCAGTACTTC. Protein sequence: CASSKRQGADEQYF.

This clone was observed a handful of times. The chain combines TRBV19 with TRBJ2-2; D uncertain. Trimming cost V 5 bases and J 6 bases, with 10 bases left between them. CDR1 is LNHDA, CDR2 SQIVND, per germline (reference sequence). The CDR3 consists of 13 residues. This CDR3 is CASSVGNPGELFF. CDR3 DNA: TGTGCCAGTAGTGTAGGGAATCCCGGGGAGCTGTTTTTT.

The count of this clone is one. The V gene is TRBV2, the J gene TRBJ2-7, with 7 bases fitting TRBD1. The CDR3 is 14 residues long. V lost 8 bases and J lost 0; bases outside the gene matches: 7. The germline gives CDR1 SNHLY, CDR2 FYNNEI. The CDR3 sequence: CASERQGSSYEQYF. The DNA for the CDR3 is TGTGCCAGCGAGAGACAGGGAAGCTCCTACGAGCAGTACTTC.

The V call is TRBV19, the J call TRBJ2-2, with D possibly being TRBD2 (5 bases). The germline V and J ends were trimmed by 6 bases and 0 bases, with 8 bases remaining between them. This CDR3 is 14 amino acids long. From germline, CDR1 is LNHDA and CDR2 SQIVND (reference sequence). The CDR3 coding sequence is TGTGCCAGTAGCGGACTCGCGAACACCGGGGAGCTGTTTTTT. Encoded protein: CASSGLANTGELFF.

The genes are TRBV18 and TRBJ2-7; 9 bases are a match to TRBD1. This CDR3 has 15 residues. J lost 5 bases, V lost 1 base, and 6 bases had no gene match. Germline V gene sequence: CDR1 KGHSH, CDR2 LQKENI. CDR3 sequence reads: CASSPQGQGSHEQYF. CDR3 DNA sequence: TGTGCCAGCTCACCACAGGGACAGGGAAGCCACGAGCAGTACTTC.

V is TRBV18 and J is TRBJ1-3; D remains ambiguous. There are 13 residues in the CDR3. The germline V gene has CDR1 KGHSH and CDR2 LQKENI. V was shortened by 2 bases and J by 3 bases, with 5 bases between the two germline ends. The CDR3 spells CASSPAGGNTIYF. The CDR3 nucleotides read TGTGCCAGCTCACCAGCAGGTGGAAACACCATATATTTT.

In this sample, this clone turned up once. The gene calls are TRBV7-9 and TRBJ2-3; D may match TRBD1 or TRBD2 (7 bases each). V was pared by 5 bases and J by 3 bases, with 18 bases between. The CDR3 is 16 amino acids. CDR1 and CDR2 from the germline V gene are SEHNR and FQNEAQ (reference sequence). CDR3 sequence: CASSLGGGSGTDTQYF. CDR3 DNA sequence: TGTGCCAGCAGCCTAGGGGGCGGGAGTGGTACAGATACGCAGTATTTT. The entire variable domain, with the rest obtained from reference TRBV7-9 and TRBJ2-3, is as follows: DTGVSQNPRHKITKRGQNVTFRCDPISEHNRLYWYRQTLGQGPEFLTYFQNEAQLEKSRLLSDRFSAERPKGSFSTLEIQRTEQGDSAMYLCASSLGGGSGTDTQYFGPGTRLTVL.

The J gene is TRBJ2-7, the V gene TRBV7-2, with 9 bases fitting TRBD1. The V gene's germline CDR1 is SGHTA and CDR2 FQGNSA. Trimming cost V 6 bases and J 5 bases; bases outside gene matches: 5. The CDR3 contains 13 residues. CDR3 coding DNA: TGTGCCAGCAGGGGACAGGGCCACAACGAGCAGTACTTC. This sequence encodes CASRGQGHNEQYF.

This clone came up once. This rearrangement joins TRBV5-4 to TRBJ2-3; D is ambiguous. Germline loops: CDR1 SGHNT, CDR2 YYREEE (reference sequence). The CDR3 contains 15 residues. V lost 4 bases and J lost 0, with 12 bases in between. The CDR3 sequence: CASSPGTYSTDTQYF. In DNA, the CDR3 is TGTGCCAGCAGCCCGGGCACGTATAGCACAGATACGCAGTATTTT.

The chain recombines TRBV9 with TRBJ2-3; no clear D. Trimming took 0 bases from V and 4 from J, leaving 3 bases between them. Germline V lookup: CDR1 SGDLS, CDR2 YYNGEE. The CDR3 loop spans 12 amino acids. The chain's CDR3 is CASSVAADTQYF. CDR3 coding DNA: TGTGCCAGCAGCGTAGCTGCAGATACGCAGTATTTT.

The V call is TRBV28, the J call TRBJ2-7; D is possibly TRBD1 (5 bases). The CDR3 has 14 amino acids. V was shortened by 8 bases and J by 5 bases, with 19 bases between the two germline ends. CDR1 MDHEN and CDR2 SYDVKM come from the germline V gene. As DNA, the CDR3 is TGTGCCAGCGTAGTGTCAGGGTTCATCAACGAGCAGTACTTC. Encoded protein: CASVVSGFINEQYF. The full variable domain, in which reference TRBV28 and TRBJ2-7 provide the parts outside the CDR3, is DVKVTQSSRYLVKRTGEKVFLECVQDMDHENMFWYRQDPGLGLRLIYFSYDVKMKEKGDIPEGYSVSREKKERFSLILESASTNQTSMYLCASVVSGFINEQYFGPGTRLTVT.

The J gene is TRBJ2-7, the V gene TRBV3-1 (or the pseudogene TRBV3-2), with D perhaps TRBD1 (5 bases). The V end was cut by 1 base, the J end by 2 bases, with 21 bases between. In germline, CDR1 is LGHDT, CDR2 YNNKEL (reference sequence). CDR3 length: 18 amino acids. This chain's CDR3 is CASSQVGPRGRVTYEQYF. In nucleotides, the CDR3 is TGTGCCAGCAGCCAAGTGGGGCCCCGCGGCAGAGTTACCTACGAGCAGTACTTC.

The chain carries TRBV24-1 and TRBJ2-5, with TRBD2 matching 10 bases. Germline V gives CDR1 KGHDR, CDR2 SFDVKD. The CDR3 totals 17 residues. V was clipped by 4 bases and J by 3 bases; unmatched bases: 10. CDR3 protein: CATSDQQLAGNKETQYF. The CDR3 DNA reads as TGTGCCACCAGTGACCAGCAACTAGCGGGGAATAAAGAGACCCAGTACTTC.

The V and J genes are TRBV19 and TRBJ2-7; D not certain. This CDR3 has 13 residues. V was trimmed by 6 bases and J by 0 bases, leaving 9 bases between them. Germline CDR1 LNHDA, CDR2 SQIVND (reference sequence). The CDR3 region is CASSQISSYEQYF. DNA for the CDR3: TGTGCCAGTAGCCAAATAAGCTCCTACGAGCAGTACTTC.

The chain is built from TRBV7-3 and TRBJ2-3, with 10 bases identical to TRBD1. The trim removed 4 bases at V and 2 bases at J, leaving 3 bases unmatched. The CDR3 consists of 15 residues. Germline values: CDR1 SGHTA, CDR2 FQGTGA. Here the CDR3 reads CASSSTGGHTDTQYF. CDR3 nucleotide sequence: TGTGCCAGCAGCTCGACAGGGGGCCACACAGATACGCAGTATTTT. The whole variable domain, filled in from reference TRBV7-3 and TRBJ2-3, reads GAGVSQTPSNKVTEKGKYVELRCDPISGHTALYWYRQSLGQGPEFLIYFQGTGAADDSGLPNDRFFAVRPEGSVSTLKIQRTERGDSAVYLCASSSTGGHTDTQYFGPGTRLTVL.